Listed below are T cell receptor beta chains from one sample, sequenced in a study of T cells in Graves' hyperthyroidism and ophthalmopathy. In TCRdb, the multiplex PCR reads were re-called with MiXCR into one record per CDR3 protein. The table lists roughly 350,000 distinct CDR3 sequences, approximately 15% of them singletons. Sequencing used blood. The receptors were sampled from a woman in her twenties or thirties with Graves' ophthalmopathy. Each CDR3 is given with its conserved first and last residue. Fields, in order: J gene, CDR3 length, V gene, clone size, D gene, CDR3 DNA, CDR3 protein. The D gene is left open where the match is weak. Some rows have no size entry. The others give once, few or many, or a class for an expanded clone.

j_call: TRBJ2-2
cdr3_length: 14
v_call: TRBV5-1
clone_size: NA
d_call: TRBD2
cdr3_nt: TGCGCCAGCAGGGGAGGGGTTAGCACCGGGGAGCTGTTTTTT
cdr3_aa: CASRGGVSTGELFF

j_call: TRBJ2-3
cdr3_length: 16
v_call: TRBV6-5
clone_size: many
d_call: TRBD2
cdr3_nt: TGTGCCAGCAGTTACCGGCTAGCGGGGGGCACAGATACGCAGTATTTT
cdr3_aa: CASSYRLAGGTDTQYF

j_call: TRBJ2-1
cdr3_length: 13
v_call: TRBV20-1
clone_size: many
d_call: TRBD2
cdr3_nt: TGCAGCCCAGGACTAGCGGGCAACAATGAGCAGTTCTTC
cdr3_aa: CSPGLAGNNEQFF

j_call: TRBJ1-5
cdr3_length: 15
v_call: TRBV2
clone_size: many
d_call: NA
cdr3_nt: TGTGCCAGCAGTGAGAGTGTAACAGATAATCAGCCCCAGCATTTT
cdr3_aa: CASSESVTDNQPQHF

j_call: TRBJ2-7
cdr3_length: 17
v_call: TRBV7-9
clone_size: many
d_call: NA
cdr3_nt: TGTGCCAGCAGCCGATACCGTCTCGGACAGTCCTCCTACGAGCAGTACTTC
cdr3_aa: CASSRYRLGQSSYEQYF

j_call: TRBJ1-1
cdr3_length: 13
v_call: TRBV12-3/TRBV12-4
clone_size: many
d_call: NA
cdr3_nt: TGTGCCAGCAGTTTAGCGCTGTGGGGCCAAGCTTTCTTT
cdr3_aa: CASSLALWGQAFF

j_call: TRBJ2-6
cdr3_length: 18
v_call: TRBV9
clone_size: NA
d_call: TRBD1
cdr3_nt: TGTGCCAGCAGCCCGAGGACAGGGGGCTACAGTGGGGCCAACGTCCTGACTTTC
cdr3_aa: CASSPRTGGYSGANVLTF

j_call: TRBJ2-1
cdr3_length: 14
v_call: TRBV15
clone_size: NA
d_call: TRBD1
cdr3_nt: TGTGCCACCGTTTCAGGGGGCTCCTACAATGAGCAGTTCTTC
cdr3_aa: CATVSGGSYNEQFF

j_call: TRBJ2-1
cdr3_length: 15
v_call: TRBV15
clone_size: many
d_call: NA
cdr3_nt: TGTGCCACCAGCAGCCGGGGCTCGGGGTACAATGAGCAGTTCTTC
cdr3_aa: CATSSRGSGYNEQFF

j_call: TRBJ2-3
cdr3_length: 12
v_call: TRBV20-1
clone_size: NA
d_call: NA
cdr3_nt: TGCAGTGCCACCAAACCGGGGGATACGCAGTATTTT
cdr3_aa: CSATKPGDTQYF

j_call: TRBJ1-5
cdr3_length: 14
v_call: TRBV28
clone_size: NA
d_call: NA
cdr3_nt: TGTGCCAGCTCCACCATGGGTTTTAAGCAGCCCCAGCATTTT
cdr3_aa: CASSTMGFKQPQHF

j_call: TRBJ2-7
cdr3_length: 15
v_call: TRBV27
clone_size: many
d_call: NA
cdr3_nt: TGTGCCAGCAAGGGCGGGATTGCGAGCTCCTACGAGCAGTACTTC
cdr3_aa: CASKGGIASSYEQYF

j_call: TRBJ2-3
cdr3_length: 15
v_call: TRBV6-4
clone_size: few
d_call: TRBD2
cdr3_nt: TGTGCCACCCTGAAGCGGGGATCTAGCACAGATACGCAGTATTTT
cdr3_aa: CATLKRGSSTDTQYF

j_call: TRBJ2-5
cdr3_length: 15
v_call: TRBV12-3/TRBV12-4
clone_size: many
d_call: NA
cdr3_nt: TGTGCCAGCCAGGAGGGGGCCTCAACGGTAGAGACCCAGTACTTC
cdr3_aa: CASQEGASTVETQYF

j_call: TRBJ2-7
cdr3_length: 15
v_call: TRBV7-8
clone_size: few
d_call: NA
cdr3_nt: TGTGCCAGCAGCCCAACGCCCCGGGACAAATACGAGCAGTACTTC
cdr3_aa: CASSPTPRDKYEQYF

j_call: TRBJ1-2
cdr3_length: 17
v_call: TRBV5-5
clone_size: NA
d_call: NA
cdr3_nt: TGTGCCAGCAGCCATACCTGGGGCAGTCGCCAAAACTATGGCTACACCTTC
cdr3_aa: CASSHTWGSRQNYGYTF

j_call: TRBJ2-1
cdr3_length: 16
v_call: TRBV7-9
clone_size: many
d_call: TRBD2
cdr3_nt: TGTGCCAGCAGCTTTTTAGCGGGGGGCCTTTACAATGAGCAGTTCTTC
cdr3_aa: CASSFLAGGLYNEQFF

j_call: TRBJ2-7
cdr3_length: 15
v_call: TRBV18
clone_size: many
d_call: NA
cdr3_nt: TGTGCCAGCTCACCAAACGGAGCGGATGCGTCCGAGCAGTACTTC
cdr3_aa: CASSPNGADASEQYF

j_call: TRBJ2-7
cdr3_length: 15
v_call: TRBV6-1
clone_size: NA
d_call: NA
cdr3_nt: TGTGCCAGCGGCCTAGGGGGGGGGGCCCTCTACGAGCAGTACTTC
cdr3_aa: CASGLGGGALYEQYF

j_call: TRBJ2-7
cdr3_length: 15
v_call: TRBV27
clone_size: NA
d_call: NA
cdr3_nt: TGTGCCAGCAGTTTATTGGGGGCCTACTCCTACGAGCAGTACTTC
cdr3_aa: CASSLLGAYSYEQYF

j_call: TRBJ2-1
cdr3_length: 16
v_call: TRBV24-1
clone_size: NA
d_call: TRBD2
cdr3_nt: TGTGCCACCAGTGGTTTGCAAGCGGGAACCTACAATGAGCAGTTCTTC
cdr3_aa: CATSGLQAGTYNEQFF

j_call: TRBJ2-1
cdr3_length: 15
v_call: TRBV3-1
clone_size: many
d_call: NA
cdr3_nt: TGTGCCAGCAGCCCGGTGCGGGGACGAGTCAATGAGCAGTTCTTC
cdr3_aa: CASSPVRGRVNEQFF

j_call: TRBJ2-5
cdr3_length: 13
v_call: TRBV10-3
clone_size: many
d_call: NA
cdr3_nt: TGTGCCATCAGTGAGTCAATGGGGGAGACCCAGTACTTC
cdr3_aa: CAISESMGETQYF

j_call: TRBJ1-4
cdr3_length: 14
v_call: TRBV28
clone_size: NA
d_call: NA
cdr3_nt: TGTGCCAGCAGTTCTTTGGGGTTTAATGAAAAACTGTTTTTT
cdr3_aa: CASSSLGFNEKLFF

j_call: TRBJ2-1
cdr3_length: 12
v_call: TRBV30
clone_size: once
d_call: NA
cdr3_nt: TGTGCCTGGAGCGGGTCCTACAATGAGCAGTTCTTC
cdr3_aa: CAWSGSYNEQFF

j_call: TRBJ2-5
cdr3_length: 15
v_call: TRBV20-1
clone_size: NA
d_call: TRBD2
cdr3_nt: TGCAGTGCTTTAGCGGGGGGCGTCGGTGGAGAGACCCAGTACTTC
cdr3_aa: CSALAGGVGGETQYF

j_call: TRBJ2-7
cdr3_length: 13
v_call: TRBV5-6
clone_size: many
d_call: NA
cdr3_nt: TGTGCCAGCAGCTTGACCCAGGCTTACGAGCAGTACTTC
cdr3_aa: CASSLTQAYEQYF

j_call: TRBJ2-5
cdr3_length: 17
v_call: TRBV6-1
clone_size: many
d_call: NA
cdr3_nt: TGTGCCAGCAGTTGGGGCATTTGGGCAGGGCCTCAAGAGACCCAGTACTTC
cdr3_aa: CASSWGIWAGPQETQYF

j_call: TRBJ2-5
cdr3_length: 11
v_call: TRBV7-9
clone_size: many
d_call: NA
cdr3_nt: TGTGCCAGCAGCGCTATTGAGACCCAGTACTTC
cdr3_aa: CASSAIETQYF

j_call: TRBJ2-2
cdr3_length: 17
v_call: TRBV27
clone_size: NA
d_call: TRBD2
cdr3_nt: TGTGCCAGCAGTTTAAGACCTAGCGGGGGGGTAAAAGGGGAGCTGTTTTTT
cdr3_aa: CASSLRPSGGVKGELFF

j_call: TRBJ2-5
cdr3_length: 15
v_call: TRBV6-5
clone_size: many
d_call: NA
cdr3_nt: TGTGCCAGCAGTTACGAACCCTCAGGGGATGCGACCCAGTACTTC
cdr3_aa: CASSYEPSGDATQYF

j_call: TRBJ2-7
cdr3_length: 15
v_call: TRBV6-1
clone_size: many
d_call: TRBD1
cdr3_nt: TGTGCCAGCAGAACACAACAGGGGACGATCTACGAGCAGTACTTC
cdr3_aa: CASRTQQGTIYEQYF

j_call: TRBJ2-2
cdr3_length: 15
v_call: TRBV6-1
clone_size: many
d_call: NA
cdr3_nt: TGTGCCAGCAGTAGGCCCGGGACCAACACCGGGGAGCTGTTTTTT
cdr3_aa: CASSRPGTNTGELFF

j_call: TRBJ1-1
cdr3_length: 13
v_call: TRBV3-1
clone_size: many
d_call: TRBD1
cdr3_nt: TGTGCCAGCAGCCTCCAACAGGGGACTGAAGCTTTCTTT
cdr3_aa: CASSLQQGTEAFF

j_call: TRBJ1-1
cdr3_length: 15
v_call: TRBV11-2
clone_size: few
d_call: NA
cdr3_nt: TGTGCCAACAGCCGAAATGGGCAATACAACACTGAAGCTTTCTTT
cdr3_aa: CANSRNGQYNTEAFF

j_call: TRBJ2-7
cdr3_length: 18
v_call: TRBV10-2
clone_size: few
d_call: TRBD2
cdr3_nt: TGCGCCAGCAGTGGGGGACTAGGGATGACTAGCGGGGGGTACGAGCAGTACTTC
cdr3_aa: CASSGGLGMTSGGYEQYF

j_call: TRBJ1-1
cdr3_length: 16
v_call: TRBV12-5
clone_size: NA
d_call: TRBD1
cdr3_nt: TGTGCTAGTGGTCATCGGACAGGGAGGACGAGGACTGAAGCTTTCTTT
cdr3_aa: CASGHRTGRTRTEAFF

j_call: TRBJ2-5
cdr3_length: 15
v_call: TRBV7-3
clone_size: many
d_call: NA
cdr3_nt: TGTGCCAGCAGCCTAACTGGGACAACCCAAGAGACCCAGTACTTC
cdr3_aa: CASSLTGTTQETQYF

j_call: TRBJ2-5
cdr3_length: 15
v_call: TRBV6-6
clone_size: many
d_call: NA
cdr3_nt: TGTGCCAGCAGTTACTCGACCGGGCCTTTTGAGACCCAGTACTTC
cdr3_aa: CASSYSTGPFETQYF

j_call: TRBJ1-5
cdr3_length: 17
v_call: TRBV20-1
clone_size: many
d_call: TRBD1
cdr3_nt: TGCAGTGCCCACCGGACAGGTGGGGGCTATAGCAATCAGCCCCAGCATTTT
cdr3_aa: CSAHRTGGGYSNQPQHF

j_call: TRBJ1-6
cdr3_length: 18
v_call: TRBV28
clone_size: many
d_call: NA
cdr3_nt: TGTGCCAGCAGTTTATTCTCCGGACAGAGCTCCTATAATTCACCCCTCCACTTT
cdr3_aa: CASSLFSGQSSYNSPLHF

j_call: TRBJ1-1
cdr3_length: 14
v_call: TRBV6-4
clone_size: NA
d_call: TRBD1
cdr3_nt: TGTGCCAGCAAATTGACAGGGTTGGGCACTGAAGCTTTCTTT
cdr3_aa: CASKLTGLGTEAFF

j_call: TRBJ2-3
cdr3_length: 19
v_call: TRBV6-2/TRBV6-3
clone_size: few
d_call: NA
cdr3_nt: TGTGCCAGCAGTTACACGACGCCCGGTCCGTCAACACTGCCAGATACGCAGTATTTT
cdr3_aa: CASSYTTPGPSTLPDTQYF

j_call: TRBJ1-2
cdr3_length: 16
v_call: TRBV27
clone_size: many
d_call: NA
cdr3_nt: TGTGCCAGCAGTTTAAGGACAGATACTACCTCCTATGGCTACACCTTC
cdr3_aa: CASSLRTDTTSYGYTF

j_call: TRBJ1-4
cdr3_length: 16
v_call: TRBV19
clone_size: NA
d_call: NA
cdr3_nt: TGTGCCAGTAGTATCCTTCGGGGACACTCTAATGAAAAACTGTTTTTT
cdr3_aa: CASSILRGHSNEKLFF

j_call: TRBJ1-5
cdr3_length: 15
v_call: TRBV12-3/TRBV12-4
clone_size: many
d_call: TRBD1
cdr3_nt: TGTGCCAGCAGTCAACAGGGGACGTCAAATCAGCCCCAGCATTTT
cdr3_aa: CASSQQGTSNQPQHF